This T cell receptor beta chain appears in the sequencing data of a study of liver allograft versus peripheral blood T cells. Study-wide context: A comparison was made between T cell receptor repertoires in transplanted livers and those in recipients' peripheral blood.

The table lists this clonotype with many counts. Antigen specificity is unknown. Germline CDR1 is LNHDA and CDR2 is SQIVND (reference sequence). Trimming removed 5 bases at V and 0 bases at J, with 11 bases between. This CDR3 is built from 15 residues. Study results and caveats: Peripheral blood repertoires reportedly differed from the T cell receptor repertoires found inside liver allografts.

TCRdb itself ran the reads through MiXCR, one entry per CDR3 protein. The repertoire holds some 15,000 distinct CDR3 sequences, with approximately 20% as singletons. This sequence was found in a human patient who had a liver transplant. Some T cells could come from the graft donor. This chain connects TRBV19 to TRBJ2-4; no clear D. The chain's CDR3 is CASSVAALAKNIQYF. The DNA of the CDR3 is TGTGCCAGTAGTGTGGCAGCTTTAGCCAAAAACATTCAGTACTTC. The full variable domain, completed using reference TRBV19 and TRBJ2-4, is DGGITQSPKYLFRKEGQNVTLSCEQNLNHDAMYWYRQDPGQGLRLIYYSQIVNDFQKGDIAEGYSVSREKKESFPLTVTSAQKNPTAFYLCASSVAALAKNIQYFGAGTRLSVL.